This T cell receptor (beta chain) derives from a study of ipilimumab plus nivolumab after autologous stem cell transplantation. As for the study in general: A median of about eight nivolumab and a few ipilimumab doses were given.

This clone has only one observation. The CDR3 runs 16 residues. CDR1 is SGHVS and CDR2 is FQNEAQ in the germline V gene. The ends were cut back, 2 bases at V and 3 bases at J, with 14 bases in the middle. Ipilimumab, 1 mg/kg, started 14 to 28 days after autologous transplant. Sequenced by immunoSEQ multiplex PCR; TCRdb stores in-frame clones only, minus some. The sample carries 37,000 or so clones, about 92% recorded once. This receptor was obtained from a male donor with multiple myeloma. Specimen: PBMCs, collected in a trial of ipilimumab plus nivolumab as post-transplant consolidation. This chain uses TRBV7-8 with TRBJ1-5; no reliable D call. The CDR3, as DNA: TGTGCCAGCAGCTTAAACCGCCAGGTGTACAATCAGCCCCAGCATTTT. This sequence encodes CASSLNRQVYNQPQHF.